These 5 T cell receptor beta chains originate from one sample sequenced in a study of blood T cell repertoires in COVID-19 (dated by TCRdb to 2020 to 2022). To prepare the library, the immunoSEQ multiplex PCR assay was applied. In TCRdb, the immuneACCESS table is reduced to in-frame sequences with V and J assigned. These tables do not hold every clone; where another copy was compared, an unresolved V gene accounts for under half, and the others remain unexplained. For this sample there are about 65,000 clones; roughly 77% appear just once. Together, the top ten hold 14% to 15% of the sample. The sequenced sample consisted of peripheral blood. The receptors here all came from a man older than 75 with acute or convalescent COVID-19.

V usage is TRBV2 and J usage is TRBJ1-3; 7 bases align to TRBD1. The CDR3 sequence is 14 residues long. V was pared by 6 bases and J by 1 base, with 3 bases of the junction left unmatched. Looked up from germline, CDR1 is SNHLY and CDR2 is FYNNEI. The CDR3, as DNA: TGTGCCAGCAGAGGGGGACAGTCTGGAAACACCATATATTTT. It yields the protein CASRGGQSGNTIYF.

This clone was observed many times. This chain uses TRBV19 with TRBJ1-3; the D is unclear. CDR1 LNHDA and CDR2 SQIVND come from the germline V gene (reference sequence). This CDR3 contains 15 residues. V was clipped by 7 bases and J by 0 bases, with 13 bases between them. This chain's CDR3 is CASTPRGFSGNTIYF. The CDR3 nucleotides are TGTGCCAGTACCCCCCGGGGTTTCTCTGGAAACACCATATATTTT.

This chain links TRBV6-6 with TRBJ1-5; 8 bases are shared with TRBD1. The CDR3 contains 14 residues. J was trimmed by 7 bases and V by 2 bases; bases with no gene match: 4. CDR1 and CDR2 from the germline V gene are MNHNY and SVGAGI (reference sequence). DNA for the CDR3: TGTGCCAGCAGTTACGGGCAGGGGGCCCAGCCCCAGCATTTT. Translating gives CASSYGQGAQPQHF.

The rearrangement links TRBV4-1 to TRBJ2-7; possibly TRBD1 for D (5 bases). The V gene's germline CDR1 is MGHRA and CDR2 YSYEKL. This CDR3 region has 15 residues. V was pared by 1 base and J by 5 bases, with 15 bases between. CDR3 residues: CASSQAWGRRNEQYF. DNA of the CDR3: TGCGCCAGCAGCCAAGCCTGGGGCAGGAGAAACGAGCAGTACTTC.

This chain uses TRBV7-8 with TRBJ2-3; 7 bases line up with TRBD2. With V trimmed by 4 bases and J by 6 bases, 13 bases remained unmatched. Germline loops: CDR1 SGHVS, CDR2 FQNEAQ. The CDR3 is 16 residues long. The CDR3 spells CASSSTWGGIEDTQYF. The CDR3 coding sequence is TGTGCCAGCAGCTCGACCTGGGGGGGGATCGAGGATACGCAGTATTTT.